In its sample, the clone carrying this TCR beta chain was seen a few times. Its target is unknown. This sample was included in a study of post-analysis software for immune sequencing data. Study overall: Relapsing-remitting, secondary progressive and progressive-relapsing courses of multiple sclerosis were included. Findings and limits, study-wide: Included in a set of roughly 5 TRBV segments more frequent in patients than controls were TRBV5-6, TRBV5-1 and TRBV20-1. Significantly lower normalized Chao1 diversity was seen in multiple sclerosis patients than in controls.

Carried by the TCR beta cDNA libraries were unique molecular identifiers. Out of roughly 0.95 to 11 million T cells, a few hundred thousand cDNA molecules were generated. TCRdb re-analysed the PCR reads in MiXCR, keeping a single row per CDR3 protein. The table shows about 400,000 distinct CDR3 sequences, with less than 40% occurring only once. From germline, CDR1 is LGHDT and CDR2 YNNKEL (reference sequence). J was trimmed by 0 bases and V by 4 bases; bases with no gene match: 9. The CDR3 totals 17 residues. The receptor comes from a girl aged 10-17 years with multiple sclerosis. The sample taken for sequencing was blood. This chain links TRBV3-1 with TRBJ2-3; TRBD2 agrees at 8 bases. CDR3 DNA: TGTGCCAGCAGCCGGGGGGTTAGCGGGGTTAGCACAGATACGCAGTATTTT. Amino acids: CASSRGVSGVSTDTQYF.